This TCR beta chain was found in a study of T-cell reconstitution after alpha-beta-depleted transplantation in children. Study-level results: By about two months after transplant, alpha-beta T cells reportedly arose from several hundred graft clones that had expanded.

Only a few counts were recorded for this clonotype. Its antigen remains unknown. Construction of the TCRbeta library involved unique molecular identifiers. TCRdb re-called the PCR reads with MiXCR, one entry per CDR3 protein. The sample holds fewer than 1 million distinct CDR3 sequences, less than 20% seen once. The sample consisted of PBMCs, mostly from graft donor cells, taken 360 days after TCRalphabeta/CD19-depleted stem cell transplant. The source of this sequence is a male patient aged 10 to 17 who had a stem cell transplant for acute lymphoblastic leukemia, so the T cells may come from the graft donor.

Here the CDR3 DNA reads TGTGCCAGCAGTGAACTCGGGATCATGGGTACAGATACGCAGTATTTT. This gives the protein CASSELGIMGTDTQYF. The rearrangement uses TRBV2 and TRBJ2-3; D is possibly TRBD2 (5 bases). The V and J ends lost 2 bases and 3 bases respectively, with 15 bases between them. The CDR3 contains 16 residues. From germline, CDR1 is SNHLY and CDR2 FYNNEI.